The source of this T cell receptor beta chain is a study of cytomegalovirus exposure and HLA in healthy donors (dated 2017 in TCRdb). Regarding the study in general: An earlier analysis of several hundred of the donors reported 250 to 300 Gb of sequence data and 117 million unique TCR beta sequences from about 179 million T cells. Around 320 gigabases of sequencing data and roughly 90 million unique TCR sequences were included in an early release covering about 700 HLA-typed donors. The genetic ancestry cluster associated with self-reported Caucasian donors included 81% of the 398 genotyped donors. The study was designed to test whether signatures of past pathogen exposure could be identified by cataloging public T cell receptors. The study used immunosequencing to profile the T cell repertoires of hundreds of subjects and linked those repertoires to cytomegalovirus serostatus. A separate validation cohort of approximately 130 different subjects was used in addition to the 666-subject first cohort. The study combined high-throughput TCR immunosequencing, statistical association of individual TCRs with disease status, and machine learning to predict cytomegalovirus infection status. A later analysis re-analyzed previously published TCR beta repertoires from several hundred donors and added high-resolution HLA genotyping to study TCR occurrence patterns. Rather than using new phenotypic data, the later analysis identified candidate immune exposures from TCR beta sequences and from how often those sequences occurred across donors. An earlier analysis of fewer than 750 of the donors used high-throughput TCR beta sequencing to judge whether each TCR beta V gene segment behaved as functional or pseudogenic. Donor age, sex, ethnicity and CMV serostatus were collected together with the repertoire data. Genome-wide SNP genotypes for about 65% of the 666 donors were used in a later genetic analysis, which treated that subset as a discovery cohort. Every repertoire in the discovery cohort had been generated on one and the same sequencing platform. Class I and class II HLA loci were covered by the typing at four-digit resolution. The number of donors typed differed by locus, with roughly 620-630 for A, B, C, DRB1 and DQB1, roughly 520 for DQA1, over 600 for DPA1, and roughly 450 for DPB1. About five DR-DQ haplotypes were treated as single units for association and clustering because of strong linkage in the cohort. Among approximately 370 genotyped donors of the cohort, an average of around 250,000 unique TCR beta nucleotide sequences was sequenced per donor, of which 15% to 20% were non-productive.

The cohort comprised some 700 healthy bone marrow donors. Cohort members were all nominally healthy when sampled, although unrecorded immune exposures were likely present. The donor tested CMV seronegative, placing the donor among the 350 or so seronegative members of the cohort. A peripheral blood sample was provided by each donor, and peripheral blood mononuclear cells were used for TCR beta sequencing. Genomic DNA was extracted from the blood cell samples with the Qiagen DNeasy Blood Extraction Kit. Of note for this clone: Its antigen remains unidentified. No clone much larger than this one lies a single base away; base qualities are absent.

Including cysteine and phenylalanine, the CDR3 has 12 amino acids. Only the CDR3 DNA stays, 36 bases, in frame from base 1. V is cut back by 8 bases and J by 2 bases, with 3 bases in the junction unmatched. CDR1 GTSNPN and CDR2 SVGIG are derived from the germline V gene (reference sequence). Receptor amplification or capture employed the immunoSEQ multiplex PCR assay. For the multiplex PCR, a mixture combining 60 forward primers for TCR Vbeta segments and 13 reverse primers for TCR Jbeta segments was used. The CDR3 region of rearranged TCR beta genes was amplified from genomic DNA with a multiplex PCR assay. The amplified TCR beta libraries were sequenced on the Illumina HiSeq System as 87-base-pair reads. Per the authors' processing: Across the 670 or so repertoires, a later analysis counted tens of millions of unique TCR beta chains, approximately 10 million of which were shared by at least two donors. Raw reads were error-corrected and collapsed into unique sequences with a nearest-neighbor algorithm that merged closely related sequences to remove PCR and sequencing errors. CDR3 sequences were aligned to IMGT reference sequences to assign V, D and J gene segments. Each retained sequence needed at least a six-nucleotide match to both a V gene segment and a J gene segment. A rearrangement counted as productive if the CDR3 had no stop codons and remained in frame with V and J, and every other rearrangement counted as non-productive. CDR3 was defined by IMGT convention, running from the second conserved V-encoded cysteine to the conserved J-encoded phenylalanine. The earlier analysis of about 620 of the donors excluded sequences that lacked an unambiguous match to a single V gene segment. An earlier analysis of fewer than 750 of the donors classified V segments as functional when productive rearrangements were above 56.7% and as segregating when the standard deviation between donors was above 5%. A statistical classification framework was built to diagnose cytomegalovirus status from the catalog of TCR beta chain sequences. V and J gene assignment, in a later analysis, came from comparing TCR nucleotide sequences with IMGT/GENE-DB human TR gene sequences. A later analysis assigned CDR3 sequences and most-parsimonious VDJ recombination scenarios with the TCRdist pipeline. A later analysis defined each TCR beta chain by its CDR3 amino acid sequence plus V-gene family, and excluded reads lacking a unique V-gene family. In a later analysis, approximately 640 highly shared, low-generation-probability nucleotide sequences were removed to address suspected cross-contamination and a sequencing artifact. In a later analysis, a clonal expansion index for each public chain was calculated from normalized within-repertoire ranks of inferred template counts. In a later analysis, generation probabilities were computed with a VDJ recombination model fitted to out-of-frame rearrangements, and the resulting probabilities were checked against IGoR. In a later analysis, TCR-TCR, TCR-HLA and TCR-CMV co-occurrence was scored with hypergeometric tests, and a repertoire-size bias correction was applied to TCR pairs. In a later analysis, false discovery rates were estimated by permuting HLA or CMV assignments 20 times. In a later analysis, co-occurring TCRs were grouped using DBSCAN, and TCRdist sequence similarity was added for clustering within HLA-allele-positive subsets. Repertoires with fewer than 30,000 or more than 120,000 public chains were left out of co-occurrence clustering, as were five repertoires with anomalous nucleotide sharing. TCRdb took this table from immuneACCESS and kept in-frame rearrangements with V and J called. Such tables lack part of the clones; where checked against another copy, unresolved V genes explain under half of the gap, and the rest is unexplained. V, J and clone size were drawn from that table, and D and trimming were deduced from the DNA. The sample data list approximately 140,000 clones, and about 80% of these were observed just once. The ten largest account for approximately 2.6% of the sample.

Overall study outcomes, separate from this receptor: Specific HLA alleles were associated with 15,000 to 20,000 TCR beta sequences at a false discovery rate of 0.05 in a later analysis. A later analysis found that most CMV-associated TCR beta chains appeared HLA-restricted, with HLA associations seemingly driven largely by CMV exposure. Most TCR sequences were observed very rarely across donors, whereas some public TCRs were present in many individuals. The study gave a list of 150 to 200 TCR beta chains associated with cytomegalovirus. A few of the identified cytomegalovirus-associated TCR beta chains were confirmed in vitro to be specific for cytomegalovirus antigens. The authors suggested that the approach could potentially be extended to other disease states and immunological phenotypes. In a later analysis, HLA-associated TCR beta chains were found to be more clonally expanded and to have lower generation probabilities than equally common non-associated chains. A later analysis found that TCR association rates varied across HLA loci, with DRB1 alleles showing the most associated TCRs and HLA-C alleles the fewest. The sequencing pipeline was judged likely to have produced a cluster of highly shared sequence variants as a technical artifact. In an earlier analysis of a few hundred of the donors, most TCR beta V segments were observed in productive rearrangements about 90% or about 30% of the time, broadly matching IMGT annotations. Because HLA typing was missing for some donors at each locus, association tests included only the typed subset. The earlier analysis of a few hundred of the donors excluded some 15 rarely observed V segments, including chromosome 9 orphons, because counts were too low. Roughly uniform sequencing depth across donors was assumed in presence/absence analyses, although this assumption may not hold. An association between a missense DCLRE1C variant and V-gene and J-gene trimming of TCR beta chains was found in a later genetic analysis and replicated in an independent cohort. Immune exposure information for the cohort was limited to CMV serostatus. The classifier was reported to diagnose cytomegalovirus status with high specificity and sensitivity in both the original and validation cohorts. A further reported finding was that TCR beta sequences accurately predicted the HLA-A and HLA-B alleles for most subjects in the first cohort. Only TCR beta chains were sequenced in this cohort, and the absence of alpha or paired-chain data limited detectable features. Correlated functional status among segregating V segments might reflect linkage disequilibrium, but an unknown experimental factor could not be ruled out. According to a later analysis, parvovirus B19, influenza, CMV and Epstein-Barr virus appeared linked to several top co-occurrence clusters. According to a later genetic analysis, donors in an Asian-associated ancestry cluster had fewer N-insertions in productive TCRs than the approximately 670-donor mean. Some IMGT-functional V segments, including TRBV6-2 and TRBV6-3, could not be told apart with the 87-base-pair reads, so those segments were excluded. When HLA alleles, especially DR and DQ, strongly co-occurred, attributing TCR associations to individual alleles was difficult.

The receptor was isolated from a boy under 10 years old in good health and CMV-seronegative. The receptor chain draws on TRBV30 and TRBJ1-3, and TRBD1 matches 7 of the central bases. The sample taken for sequencing was PBMCs. The CDR3 protein sequence reads: CAQGEPGNTIYF. The DNA sequence is TGTGCCCAGGGGGAGCCTGGAAACACCATATATTTT.